A selection of T cell receptor beta chains follows, all from one sample in a study of cytomegalovirus exposure and HLA in healthy donors. Repertoires were generated with immunoSEQ multiplex PCR, while TCRdb's copy carries only in-frame clones and drops some. The sample has some 240,000 clones; roughly 80% are singletons. Sequenced material: PBMCs. The receptors derive from a male donor in good health and CMV-seronegative. Each CDR3 is given with its conserved first and last residue.

V	J	CDR3
TRBV5-6	TRBJ2-7	CASSALLGQGRYEQYF
TRBV5-6	TRBJ1-4	CASSLWTRGEKLFF
TRBV5-6	TRBJ2-1	CASTSKGQVYNEQFF
TRBV2	TRBJ1-2	CASVPGGTGGYGYTF
TRBV11-3	TRBJ2-1	CASSGTSGYNEQFF
TRBV19	TRBJ2-5	CASSRGRGETQYF
TRBV28	TRBJ2-5	CASSNTGTGGKTQYF
TRBV5-4	TRBJ2-2	CASSFGLPTGNTGELFF
TRBV28	TRBJ1-5	CASRRTANQPQHF
TRBV18	TRBJ1-3	CASDSAGNTIYF
TRBV9	TRBJ2-5	CASSVGGGGEETQYF
TRBV4-1	TRBJ2-7	CASSQPGVAVHYEQYF
TRBV23-1	TRBJ2-7	CASSLRLANSYEQYF
TRBV7-5	TRBJ2-4	CARSLVGLAGAKNIQYF
TRBV23-1	.	CASSQGSVRENLEQYF
TRBV4-1	TRBJ2-7	CASSQGYGSYEQYF
TRBV7-6	TRBJ2-2	CASSLTRGTGELFF
TRBV7-9	TRBJ2-1	CASSFLDSSYNEQFF
TRBV7-9	TRBJ1-2	CSSSFGQGLGGYTF
TRBV2	TRBJ2-7	CASRLDRGQGEQYF
TRBV28	TRBJ1-2	CASSKGGGYTF
TRBV5-1	TRBJ2-5	CASSSSRGQETQYF